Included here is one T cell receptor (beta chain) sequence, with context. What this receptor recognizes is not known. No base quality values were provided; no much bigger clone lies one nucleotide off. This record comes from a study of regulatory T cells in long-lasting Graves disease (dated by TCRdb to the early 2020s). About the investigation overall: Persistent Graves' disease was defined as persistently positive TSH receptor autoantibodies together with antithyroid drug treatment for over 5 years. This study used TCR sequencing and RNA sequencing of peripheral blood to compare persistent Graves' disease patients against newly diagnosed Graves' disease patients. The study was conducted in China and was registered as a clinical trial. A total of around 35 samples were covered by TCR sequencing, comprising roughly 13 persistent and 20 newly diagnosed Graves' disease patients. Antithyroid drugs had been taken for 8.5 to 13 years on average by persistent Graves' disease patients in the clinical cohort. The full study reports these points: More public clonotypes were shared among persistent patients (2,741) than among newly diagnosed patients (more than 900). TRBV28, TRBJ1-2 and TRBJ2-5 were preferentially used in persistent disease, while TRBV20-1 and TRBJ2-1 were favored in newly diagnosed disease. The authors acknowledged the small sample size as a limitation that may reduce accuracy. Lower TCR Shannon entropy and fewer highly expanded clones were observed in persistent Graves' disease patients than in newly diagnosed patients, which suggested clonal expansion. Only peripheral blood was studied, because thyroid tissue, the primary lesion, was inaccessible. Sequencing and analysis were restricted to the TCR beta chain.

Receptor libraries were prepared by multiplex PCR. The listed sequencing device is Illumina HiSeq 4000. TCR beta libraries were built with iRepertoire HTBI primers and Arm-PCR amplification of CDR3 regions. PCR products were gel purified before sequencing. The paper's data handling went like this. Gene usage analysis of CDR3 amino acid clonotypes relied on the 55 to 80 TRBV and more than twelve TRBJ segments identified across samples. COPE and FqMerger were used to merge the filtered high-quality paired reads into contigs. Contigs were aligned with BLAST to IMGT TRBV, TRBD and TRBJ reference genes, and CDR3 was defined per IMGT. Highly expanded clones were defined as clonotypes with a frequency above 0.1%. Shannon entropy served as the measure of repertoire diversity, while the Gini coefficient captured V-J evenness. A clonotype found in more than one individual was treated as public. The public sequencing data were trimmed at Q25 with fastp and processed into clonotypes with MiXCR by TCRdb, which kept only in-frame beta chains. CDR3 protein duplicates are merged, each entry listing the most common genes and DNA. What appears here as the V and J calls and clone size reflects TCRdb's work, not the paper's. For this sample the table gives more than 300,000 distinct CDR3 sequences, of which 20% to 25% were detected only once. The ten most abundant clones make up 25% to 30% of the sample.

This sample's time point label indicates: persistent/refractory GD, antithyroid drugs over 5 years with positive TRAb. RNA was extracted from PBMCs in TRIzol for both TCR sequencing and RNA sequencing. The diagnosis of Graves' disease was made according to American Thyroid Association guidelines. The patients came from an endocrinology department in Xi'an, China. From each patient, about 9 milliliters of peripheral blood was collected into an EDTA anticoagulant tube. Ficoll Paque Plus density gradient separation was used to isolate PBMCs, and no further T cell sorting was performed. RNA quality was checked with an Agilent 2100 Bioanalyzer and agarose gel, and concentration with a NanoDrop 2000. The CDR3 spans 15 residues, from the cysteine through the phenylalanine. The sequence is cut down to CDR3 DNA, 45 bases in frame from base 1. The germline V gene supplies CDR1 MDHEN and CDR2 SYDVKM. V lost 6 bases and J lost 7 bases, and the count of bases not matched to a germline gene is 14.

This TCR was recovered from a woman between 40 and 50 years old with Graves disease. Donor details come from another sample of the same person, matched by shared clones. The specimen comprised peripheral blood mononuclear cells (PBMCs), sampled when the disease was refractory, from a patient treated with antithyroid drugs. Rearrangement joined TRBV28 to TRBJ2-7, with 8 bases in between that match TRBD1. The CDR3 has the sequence CASRTPGQGDGEQYF. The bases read TGTGCCAGCAGAACCCCAGGACAGGGCGATGGGGAGCAGTACTTC.